These 32 T cell receptor beta chains were all obtained from the same sample, sequenced in a study of patients and donors after allogeneic stem cell transplantation. TCRdb fed the RT-PCR reads into MiXCR, producing one record per CDR3 protein. The top ten hold around 6% of the sample, which has about 960,000 distinct CDR3 sequences, around 17% seen once. Material for sequencing was blood, either unsorted or a sorted T cell fraction (not recorded which). The receptors come from a human donor who was either an allogeneic HSCT recipient or a stem cell or donor lymphocyte infusion donor (not recorded which). It is not recorded whose cells these are; they may come from a transplant donor.

The chain carries TRBV10-3 and TRBJ2-7, with 9 bases lining up with TRBD2. V gave up 4 bases and J gave up 2 bases; unmatched junction bases: 6. This CDR3 has 15 residues. CDR1 ENHRY and CDR2 SYGVKD come from the germline V gene. The CDR3 DNA reads as TGTGCCATCAGTGGGCCTCGGACTAGCGCCTACGAGCAGTACTTC. Encoded protein: CAISGPRTSAYEQYF.

This clonotype was seen many times. The chain recombines TRBV5-1 with TRBJ2-1, with 10 bases matching TRBD2. This CDR3 has 13 residues. Germline values: CDR1 SGHRS, CDR2 YFSETQ. Trimming took 5 bases from V and 9 from J; bases not matched to a gene: 5. CDR3 DNA sequence: TGCGCCAGCAGATTAGCGGGAGGTATTGAGCAGTTCTTC. The encoded protein is CASRLAGGIEQFF.

This clonotype occurred a few times. The V gene is TRBV20-1, the J gene TRBJ1-1; D might be TRBD1 (5 bases). Per the germline V gene, CDR1 is DFQATT and CDR2 is SNEGSKA (reference sequence). This CDR3 is built from 12 residues. The V gene lost 8 bases and the J gene lost 3 bases, with 13 bases spanning the gap. The CDR3 loop reads CSRVGADTEAFF. The CDR3 DNA sequence: TGCAGTCGGGTAGGGGCCGACACTGAAGCTTTCTTT.

This sequence joins TRBV7-2 and TRBJ1-1; D unclear. CDR1 and CDR2 from the germline V gene are SGHTA and FQGNSA. The CDR3 runs to 16 residues. With 1 base removed from V and 0 bases from J, the gap between germline ends came to 12 bases. The CDR3 loop reads CASSLVAASLNTEAFF. The CDR3 DNA follows: TGTGCCAGCAGCTTAGTGGCAGCTAGCCTGAACACTGAAGCTTTCTTT.

The chain uses TRBV7-9 and TRBJ2-7; D is unclear. V was clipped by 4 bases and J by 5 bases, with 9 bases between them. Germline CDR1 and CDR2: SEHNR and FQNEAQ (reference sequence). This CDR3 has 12 amino acids. CDR3 in DNA: TGTGCCAGCAGCTCGAGGAATGACGAGCAGTACTTC. It translates to CASSSRNDEQYF.

In this sample, this clonotype turned up a few times. The CDR3 DNA reads as TGCAGCGTTGATAGGGACAGGGCCGGAGGCTACACCTTC. Amino acid sequence: CSVDRDRAGGYTF. V usage is TRBV29-1 and J usage is TRBJ1-2, with TRBD1 identical over 9 bases. This CDR3 has 13 residues. The V and J ends lost 3 bases and 8 bases, in that order; junction bases with no gene match: 7. Germline V lookup: CDR1 SQVTM, CDR2 ANQGSEA.

The table lists this clonotype with a few counts. This chain joins TRBV12-3 or TRBV12-4 and TRBJ2-7; 8 bases fit TRBD1. Losses at the gene ends were 4 bases for V and 0 bases for J; bases not matched to a gene: 8. This CDR3 comprises 16 residues. The CDR3 loop reads CASSSLRTGSSYEQYF. DNA of the CDR3: TGTGCCAGCAGTTCCCTCCGGACAGGGAGCTCCTACGAGCAGTACTTC.

This chain links TRBV2 with TRBJ1-5, with TRBD1 identical over 7 bases. CDR1 SNHLY and CDR2 FYNNEI come from the germline V gene. This CDR3 is built from 15 residues. Trimming cost V 6 bases and J 1 base; bases outside gene matches: 6. CDR3 sequence: CASRGTDGSNQPQHF. CDR3 bases: TGTGCCAGCAGGGGGACAGATGGGAGCAATCAGCCCCAGCATTTT. Full variable domain (rest looked up from reference TRBV2 and TRBJ1-5): EPEVTQTPSHQVTQMGQEVILRCVPISNHLYFYWYRQILGQKVEFLVSFYNNEISEKSEIFDDQFSVERPDGSNFTLKIRSTKLEDSAMYFCASRGTDGSNQPQHFGDGTRLSIL.

This clonotype was detected a few times. The chain recombines TRBV21-1 with TRBJ2-1; the table gives TRBD1 as D, unverified against the DNA. TRBV21-1 is recorded as a pseudogene. CDR3 length equals 18 residues. The CDR3 is CASSKTPLGACRYNEQFF. CDR3 coding DNA: TGTGCCAGCAGCAAGACCCCCCTAGGTGCCTGCCGGTACAATGAGCAGTTCTTC.

The chain carries TRBV12-3 or TRBV12-4 and TRBJ2-2, with D perhaps TRBD1 (5 bases). The CDR3 covers 16 residues. V lost 6 bases to trimming and J lost 1 base, with 15 bases between them. The DNA for the CDR3 is TGTGCCAGCAGCCAGCACCGACAGATGAACACCGGGGAGCTGTTTTTT. Its protein product is CASSQHRQMNTGELFF.

CDR3 loop: CASRSGIYEQYF. The CDR3 DNA is TGTGCCAGCAGGTCAGGGATTTACGAGCAGTACTTC. This rearrangement joins TRBV6-2 or TRBV6-3 to TRBJ2-7, with TRBD1 as a possible D gene (5 bases). Germline values: CDR1 MNHEY, CDR2 SVGEGT. This CDR3 has 12 amino acids. Trimming left V 6 bases short and J 4 bases short, with 10 bases between.

This clonotype has a handful of counts. The CDR3: CASSVWGAGSYNEQFF. The CDR3 DNA sequence: TGTGCCAGCAGCGTTTGGGGGGCCGGTTCCTACAATGAGCAGTTCTTC. This rearrangement joins TRBV11-2 to TRBJ2-1; either TRBD1 or TRBD2 may fit D (6 bases each). Per the germline V gene, CDR1 is SGHAT and CDR2 is FQNNGV. The CDR3 contains 16 residues. The germline V and J ends were trimmed by 5 bases and 1 base, with 15 bases remaining between them.

The rearrangement joins TRBV12-3 or TRBV12-4 to TRBJ2-1, with D possibly called TRBD1 or TRBD2 (5 bases each). The V end was cut by 8 bases, the J end by 9 bases, with 14 bases between. The CDR3 totals 12 residues. The CDR3 is CASGPDGAEQFF. In DNA, the CDR3 is TGTGCCAGCGGACCAGACGGGGCTGAGCAGTTCTTC.

V is TRBV19 and J is TRBJ2-5; the D is unclear. Germline CDR1 is LNHDA and CDR2 is SQIVND (reference sequence). The CDR3 length is 13 residues. The ends were cut back, 7 bases at V and 5 bases at J, with 14 bases in the middle. The CDR3 here is CASNKGSRETQYF. CDR3 bases: TGTGCCAGTAACAAGGGAAGTAGGGAGACCCAGTACTTC. Full variable domain (outside the CDR3, taken from reference TRBV19 and TRBJ2-5): DGGITQSPKYLFRKEGQNVTLSCEQNLNHDAMYWYRQDPGQGLRLIYYSQIVNDFQKGDIAEGYSVSREKKESFPLTVTSAQKNPTAFYLCASNKGSRETQYFGPGTRLLVL.

This sequence joins TRBV6-2 or TRBV6-3 and TRBJ1-5; D might be TRBD1 (6 bases). Trimming left V 4 bases short and J 4 bases short, with 11 bases between. CDR1 is MNHEY, CDR2 SVGEGT, per germline. This CDR3 comprises 14 residues. CDR3 sequence: CASSSDSPNQPQHF. The CDR3 nucleotides are TGTGCCAGCAGTTCGGACAGTCCTAATCAGCCCCAGCATTTT.

The V call is TRBV20-1, the J call TRBJ2-2; unclear D gene. Germline assignment: CDR1 DFQATT and CDR2 SNEGSKA (reference sequence). V gave up 0 bases and J gave up 3 bases, with 11 bases separating them. The CDR3 runs to 15 residues. In DNA form, the CDR3 reads TGCAGTGCTAGAGATCTGGACGGGTACACCGGGGAGCTGTTTTTT. Its translation: CSARDLDGYTGELFF.

The V gene is TRBV20-1, the J gene TRBJ1-1; 7 bases match TRBD1. Trimming cost V 2 bases and J 1 base; bases outside gene matches: 13. The germline gives CDR1 DFQATT, CDR2 SNEGSKA (reference sequence). This CDR3 contains 17 residues. The CDR3 DNA reads as TGCAGTGCTAGACCCTCTACGAGGGGGCGGAAGAACACTGAAGCTTTCTTT. Residues: CSARPSTRGRKNTEAFF.

V usage is TRBV5-1 and J usage is TRBJ1-2; possible D gene TRBD1, 5 bases. This CDR3 region has 14 residues. Germline V CDR1 and CDR2: SGHRS, YFSETQ. Trimming stripped 3 bases from V and 1 base from J, with 10 bases between. The CDR3 bases are TGCGCCAGCAGCTCGACAGCCTTTAACTATGGCTACACCTTC. Translated, it gives CASSSTAFNYGYTF.

This clonotype was observed a handful of times. CDR3 region: CASSPPGADGYTF. The CDR3, as DNA: TGTGCCAGCTCACCCCCGGGGGCTGATGGCTACACCTTC. The chain couples TRBV18 to TRBJ1-2, with D possibly being TRBD1 (6 bases). This CDR3 comprises 13 residues. With 3 bases removed from V and 6 bases from J, the gap between germline ends came to 11 bases. Germline V gene lookup returns CDR1 KGHSH and CDR2 LQKENI.

This clonotype was counted between two and nine times. The chain has TRBV29-1 and TRBJ2-7, with D hard to call. The germline V and J ends were trimmed by 6 bases and 2 bases, with 8 bases remaining between them. Germline V CDR1 and CDR2: SQVTM, ANQGSEA. The length of the CDR3 is 11 residues. The CDR3 nucleotides read TGCAGCGTCCACACCACCTACGAGCAGTACTTC. The encoded protein is CSVHTTYEQYF.

This clonotype occurred a few times. This chain uses TRBV29-1 with TRBJ2-7; 11 nucleotides line up with TRBD2. Unmatched junction bases numbered 6, after V lost 5 bases and J lost 0 bases. The CDR3 contains 15 residues. Germline V lookup: CDR1 SQVTM, CDR2 ANQGSEA. CDR3 sequence reads: CSVMASGRFSYEQYF. The CDR3 DNA follows: TGCAGCGTTATGGCTAGCGGGAGGTTCTCCTACGAGCAGTACTTC.

This clonotype was seen only a few times. This sequence joins TRBV4-2 and TRBJ2-5; D perhaps matches TRBD1 (6 bases). In germline, CDR1 is LGHNA, CDR2 YNFKEQ. CDR3 length: 16 residues. Trimming shortened V by 4 bases and J by 5 bases, and 20 bases separated the two germline ends. CDR3 region: CASSPEGVAQVETQYF. The DNA for the CDR3 is TGTGCCAGCAGCCCCGAGGGGGTAGCCCAGGTGGAGACCCAGTACTTC.

The gene calls are TRBV6-2 or TRBV6-3 and TRBJ1-2; D is undetermined. CDR1 is MNHEY and CDR2 is SVGEGT in the germline V gene. The V and J ends lost 4 bases and 2 bases respectively, with 11 bases between them. The CDR3 length is 14 residues. The CDR3 nucleotides are TGTGCCAGCAGTTCCGTGGGCGCCAACTATGGCTACACCTTC. This codes for CASSSVGANYGYTF.

This clonotype was seen ten or more times. Written as DNA, the CDR3 is TGTGCCAGCAGTTTAAACAGCGGATACAACACCATATATTTT. This sequence encodes CASSLNSGYNTIYF. The chain recombines TRBV12-3 or TRBV12-4 with TRBJ1-3; D gene unclear. Trimming took off 2 bases at V and 7 bases at J, with 12 bases between the two ends. The CDR3 runs 14 residues.

This clonotype was seen only a few times. CDR3 loop: CASRPGRGRASNYGYTF. In DNA form, the CDR3 reads TGTGCCAGCAGGCCCGGCAGGGGCAGAGCCTCTAACTATGGCTACACCTTC. The gene calls are TRBV7-2 and TRBJ1-2, with a possible D match to TRBD1 (6 bases). This CDR3 region has 17 residues. The germline CDR1 and CDR2 sequences are SGHTA and FQGNSA. V was shortened by 6 bases and J by 0 bases, with 20 bases between the two germline ends.

This clonotype has only a few counts. This chain joins TRBV5-1 and TRBJ2-7, with TRBD2 matching over 12 bases. This CDR3 comprises 16 residues. Germline lookup yields CDR1 SGHRS and CDR2 YFSETQ. Losses at the gene ends were 1 base for V and 2 bases for J; bases not matched to a gene: 4. The CDR3 region is CASSLRLAGAPYEQYF. The CDR3 DNA reads as TGCGCCAGCAGCTTGAGACTAGCGGGGGCCCCCTACGAGCAGTACTTC.

This chain connects TRBV18 to TRBJ1-1; 7 positions match TRBD1. CDR3 size: 14 residues. In germline, CDR1 is KGHSH, CDR2 LQKENI. V dropped 3 bases and J dropped 4; count of bases not matched to a gene: 5. CDR3 region: CASSPGQWTTEAFF. DNA of the CDR3: TGTGCCAGCTCACCGGGACAGTGGACCACTGAAGCTTTCTTT.

This chain connects TRBV20-1 to TRBJ2-1, with 8 bases lining up with TRBD2. Trimming at V came to 5 bases and at J to 3 bases, leaving 9 bases not matched to a gene. This CDR3 is 15 amino acids long. Germline V gene data show CDR1 as DFQATT and CDR2 as SNEGSKA (reference sequence). The CDR3 DNA sequence: TGCAGTGCTCCCATAGCGGGAACGAGCTACAATGAGCAGTTCTTC. This translates into CSAPIAGTSYNEQFF.

This clonotype was observed a handful of times. The genes are TRBV4-3 and TRBJ1-1, with D possibly matching TRBD1 (5 bases). V lost 4 bases and J 5 bases, leaving 20 bases between the germline ends. The CDR3 sequence is 16 residues long. Germline CDR1 LGHNA, CDR2 YSLEER. The CDR3 spells CASSRGVSGVGTEAFF. The DNA for the CDR3 is TGCGCCAGCAGCCGAGGGGTCTCGGGGGTGGGGACTGAAGCTTTCTTT.

This clonotype came up a few times. The J gene is TRBJ2-1, the V gene TRBV12-3 or TRBV12-4, with 11 bases that match TRBD2. V lost 9 bases and J lost 2; bases outside the gene matches: 3. There are 14 residues in the CDR3. CDR3 DNA: TGTGCCAGTGGGACTAGCGGACCCTACAATGAGCAGTTCTTC. This gives the protein CASGTSGPYNEQFF.

This clonotype was seen more than once but under ten times. This chain joins TRBV11-2 and TRBJ1-5, with a tentative D call TRBD1 (5 bases). The CDR3 covers 18 residues. Germline V gene lookup returns CDR1 SGHAT and CDR2 FQNNGV. Deletions cut 5 bases from V and 3 bases from J, with 23 bases between. The CDR3 DNA reads TGTGCCAGCAGCCCAAAGAAATGGGGCTGGGAGCACAATCAGCCCCAGCATTTT. Translation gives CASSPKKWGWEHNQPQHF.

The rearrangement uses TRBV20-1 and TRBJ1-1; D may be TRBD1 (6 bases). This CDR3 region has 13 residues. In germline, CDR1 is DFQATT, CDR2 SNEGSKA (reference sequence). Trimming took off 0 bases at V and 6 bases at J, with 11 bases between the two ends. The CDR3 coding sequence is TGCAGTGCTAGAGATGGCCAGGGGCCTGAAGCTTTCTTT. It yields the protein CSARDGQGPEAFF.